The source of this T cell receptor beta chain is a study of OX40 agonist ivuxolimab in advanced cancers. CDR1 SGHNT and CDR2 YENEEA come from the germline V gene. The CDR3 contains 14 residues. Trimming took off 0 bases at V and 6 bases at J, with 11 bases between the two ends. Here immunoSEQ multiplex PCR was the method, and the copy in TCRdb shows in-frame clones only, minus some. Among approximately 58,000 clones listed, approximately 91% were seen once. The sequences come from CD4+ or CD8+ T cells sorted from blood, collected in a trial of the OX40 agonist ivuxolimab. This TCR was recovered from an adult with an advanced solid tumor such as melanoma, head and neck, liver or kidney cancer. J is TRBJ1-1 and V is TRBV11-3; no clear D gene. CDR3 bases: TGTGCCAGCAGCTTAGATAACCAGGCGTCTGAAGCTTTCTTT. This translates into CASSLDNQASEAFF.